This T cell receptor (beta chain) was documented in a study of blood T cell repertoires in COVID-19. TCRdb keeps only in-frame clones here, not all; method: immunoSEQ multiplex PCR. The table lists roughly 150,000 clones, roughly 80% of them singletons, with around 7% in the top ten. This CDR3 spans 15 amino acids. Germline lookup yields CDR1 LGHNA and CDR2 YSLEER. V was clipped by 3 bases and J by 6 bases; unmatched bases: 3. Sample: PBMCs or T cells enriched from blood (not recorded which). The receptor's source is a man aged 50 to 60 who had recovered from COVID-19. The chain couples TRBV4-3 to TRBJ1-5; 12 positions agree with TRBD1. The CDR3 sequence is CASSQGQGASQPQHF. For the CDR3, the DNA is TGCGCCAGCAGCCAGGGACAGGGGGCCAGTCAGCCCCAGCATTTT.